Listed below are T cell receptor beta chains from one sample, sequenced in a study of blood T cell repertoires in COVID-19. Generated by immunoSEQ multiplex PCR, the TCRdb table keeps only in-frame clones and is missing some. The data hold some 18,000 clones, with roughly 88% observed a single time. What was sequenced was PBMCs or T cells enriched from blood (not recorded which). The receptors derive from a woman aged 25 to 39 who had recovered from COVID-19. CDR3s include the opening cysteine and the closing phenylalanine or tryptophan. The D gene is left open where the match is weak. Part of the rows lack a size; the others show once, few, many or a class for expanded clones.

V gene	clone size	J gene	D gene	CDR3 DNA	CDR3 protein
TRBV3-1/TRBV3-2	-	TRBJ1-1	-	TGTGCCAGCAGACCGGGGTGGAGCACTGAAGCTTTCTTT	CASRPGWSTEAFF
TRBV4-2	-	TRBJ2-4	TRBD1	TGTGCCAGCAGCCAGTCCCAGGGGGAGAACATTCAGTACTTC	CASSQSQGENIQYF
TRBV3-1/TRBV3-2	-	TRBJ1-2	TRBD1	TGTGCCAGCACCCGGGAACAGGGGTCCCATGGCTACACCTTC	CASTREQGSHGYTF
TRBV19	few	TRBJ1-2	-	TGTGCCAGTACCGAGGATTTTTCGGGGGGGTATGGCTACACCTTC	CASTEDFSGGYGYTF
TRBV14	-	TRBJ1-2	-	TGTGCCAGCAGCCAAGAATGGCCAGGCAATGGCTACACCTTC	CASSQEWPGNGYTF
TRBV5-1	-	TRBJ2-1	TRBD1	TGCGCCAGCAGCTCCGGGACAGGTTTTTACAATGAGCAGTTCTTC	CASSSGTGFYNEQFF
TRBV19	-	TRBJ1-5	TRBD1	TGTGCCAGTAGAGGCCCCGGGACAGACTTCAATCAGCCCCAGCATTTT	CASRGPGTDFNQPQHF
TRBV7-3	-	TRBJ2-3	-	TGTGCCAGCAGTTACAACAGGGCCAGCACAGATACGCAGTATTTT	CASSYNRASTDTQYF
TRBV10-3	-	TRBJ1-4	TRBD1	TGTGCCGCCAACAGGGGGCTAGGTGAAAAACTGTTTTTT	CAANRGLGEKLFF
TRBV24-1	-	TRBJ2-6	-	TGTGCCACCGCTAGCTCTGGGGCCAACGTCCTGACTTTC	CATASSGANVLTF
TRBV19	-	TRBJ1-2	TRBD1	TGTGCCAGTAGTAGGGGACAGGGGGACTATGGCTACACCTTC	CASSRGQGDYGYTF
TRBV5-6	-	TRBJ2-7	TRBD1	TGTGCCAGCAGCTTATCGGGGACAGGAAAATACGAGCAGTACTTC	CASSLSGTGKYEQYF
TRBV18	-	TRBJ1-1	TRBD1	TGTGCCAGCTCACCGAGGGGGCTCGCCACTGAAGCTTTCTTT	CASSPRGLATEAFF
TRBV6-2/TRBV6-3	-	TRBJ2-3	-	TGTGCCAGCAGTTACGCGGGGGCCCGCGATACGCAGTATTTT	CASSYAGARDTQYF
TRBV5-4	-	TRBJ2-6	TRBD1	TGTGCCAGCAGCGGGACAGGGTTCCCTTTTGACTTCTCTGGGGCCAACGTCCTGACTTTC	CASSGTGFPFDFSGANVLTF
TRBV6-5	once	TRBJ2-1	TRBD1	TGTGCCAGCAGTCCTACAGGGGTCCTCAATGAGCAGTTCTTC	CASSPTGVLNEQFF
TRBV12-5	-	TRBJ1-2	-	TGTGCTAGTGGGGGGAGTGTTGGACCCTCTTATGGCTACACCTTC	CASGGSVGPSYGYTF
TRBV20-1	-	TRBJ2-2	-	TGCAGTGCTCCCGGCGGCGGGGAGCTGTTTTTT	CSAPGGGELFF
TRBV29-1	-	TRBJ1-2	-	TGCAGCGTTGAAGACTCGGACACCATCTATGGCTACACCTTC	CSVEDSDTIYGYTF
TRBV7-3	-	TRBJ2-1	TRBD2	TGTGCCAGCAGCCCACAGCACGCGGGGGGGCGGAAGAATGAGCAGTTCTTC	CASSPQHAGGRKNEQFF
TRBV7-3	-	TRBJ1-2	-	TGTGCCAGCAGCCCAACCCTGACACATTTCGGTGGCTACACCTTC	CASSPTLTHFGGYTF
TRBV3-1/TRBV3-2	once	TRBJ2-7	-	TGTGCCAGCAGCCAAGAAAGGGGAATCTACGAGCAGTACTTC	CASSQERGIYEQYF
TRBV6-4	few	TRBJ1-1	-	TGTGCCAGCAGTGAAGGTGCAGGGGCTGGCACTGAAGCTTTCTTT	CASSEGAGAGTEAFF
TRBV11-2	-	TRBJ2-1	TRBD2	TGTGCCAGCAGCTCCTTGGCGACGGGGGGAAATGAGCAGTTCTTC	CASSSLATGGNEQFF
TRBV3-1/TRBV3-2	-	TRBJ2-1	-	TGTGCCAGCAGCCCCCCTGGCGGGGAGACTTACAATGAGCAGTTCTTC	CASSPPGGETYNEQFF
TRBV5-1	once	TRBJ2-1	TRBD2	TGCGCCAGCAGCTGGGACACTTTAGCGGGGGGGCCTGTCGATGAGCAGTTCTTC	CASSWDTLAGGPVDEQFF
TRBV7-9	-	TRBJ2-3	TRBD2	TGTGCCAGCAGCTCAACCCAGCGGGGGACTCACACAGATACGCAGTATTTT	CASSSTQRGTHTDTQYF
TRBV15	-	TRBJ1-6	-	TGTGCCACCAGCTCCCGCCAGGGGTCTCATTCACCCCTCCACTTT	CATSSRQGSHSPLHF
TRBV5-1	-	TRBJ2-2	-	TGCGCCAGCAGCTTTGCAGGTCCCAACACCGGGGAGCTGTTTTTT	CASSFAGPNTGELFF
TRBV28	-	TRBJ1-1	-	TGTGCCAGCAGATTACGACAGGAAGGAAACACTGAAGCTTTCTTT	CASRLRQEGNTEAFF
TRBV6-5	-	TRBJ2-1	-	TGTGCCAGCACCTCCATTCGAGATGAGCAGTTCTTC	CASTSIRDEQFF
TRBV11-2	few	TRBJ2-1	-	TGTGCCAGCAGCTTAGTGGGTAACAGGGGGGGCTACAATGAGCAGTTCTTC	CASSLVGNRGGYNEQFF
TRBV6-5	once	TRBJ1-4	-	TGTGCCAGCAGTTACCAGGACAACGGTAATGAAAAACTGTTTTTT	CASSYQDNGNEKLFF
TRBV6-5	once	TRBJ2-3	TRBD2	TGTGCCAGCAGGACGACTAGCGGTGAAAGGAATACGCAGTATTTT	CASRTTSGERNTQYF
TRBV15	-	TRBJ2-7	-	TGTGCCACCAGCAGAGATGTGAGTTACGAGCAGTACTTC	CATSRDVSYEQYF
TRBV5-1	-	TRBJ2-7	TRBD2	TGCGCCAGCAGCCCTGGGACTAGCGGGGCCGAGCAGTACTTC	CASSPGTSGAEQYF
TRBV10-2	-	TRBJ2-7	TRBD1	TGCGCCAGCAGTGGACGAGCGACAGGGAGCTCCTACGAGCAGTACTTC	CASSGRATGSSYEQYF
TRBV5-6	-	TRBJ1-2	-	TGTGCCAGCAGCTCCCTAGGACAGCACTATGGCTACACCTTC	CASSSLGQHYGYTF
TRBV24-1	once	TRBJ1-3	TRBD1	TGTGCCACCAGTGGCCCTGTCCCGGGACAGTTGTACTCTGGAAACACCATATATTTT	CATSGPVPGQLYSGNTIYF
TRBV13	-	TRBJ2-7	TRBD1	TGTGCCAGCAGCGCCTCAGGGGGTCACTACGAGCAGTACTTC	CASSASGGHYEQYF